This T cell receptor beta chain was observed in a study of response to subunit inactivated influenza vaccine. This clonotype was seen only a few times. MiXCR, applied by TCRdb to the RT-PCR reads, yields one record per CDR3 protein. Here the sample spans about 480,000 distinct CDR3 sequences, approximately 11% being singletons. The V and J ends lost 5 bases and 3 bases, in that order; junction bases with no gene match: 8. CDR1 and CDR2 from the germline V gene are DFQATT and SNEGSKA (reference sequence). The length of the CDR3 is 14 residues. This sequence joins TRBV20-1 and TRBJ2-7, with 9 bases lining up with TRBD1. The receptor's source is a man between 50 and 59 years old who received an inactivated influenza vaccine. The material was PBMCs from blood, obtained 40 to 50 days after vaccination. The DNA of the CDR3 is TGCAGTGCTGTGCGTGGGACAGGGATCTACGAGCAGTACTTC. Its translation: CSAVRGTGIYEQYF.